This TCR beta chain was observed in a study of CXCR3-negative and CXCR3-positive naive CD8 T cells. Points from the study as a whole: Comparably high diversity was seen in both naive subsets, and much lower diversity in memory CD8+ cells. TRBV-TRBJ usage matched between naive CXCR3-negative and CXCR3-positive cells but not between memory cells.

Libraries of TRB cDNA were made by 5' RACE and carried UMIs. With the 5' RACE reads reprocessed, TCRdb shows one record per CDR3 protein and no DNA. Recorded for this sample: about 130,000 distinct CDR3 sequences. With regard to this clonotype: No antigen is known for it.

Germline loops: CDR1 SGHAT, CDR2 FQNNGV. The CDR3 is made up of 21 amino acids. A CD45RO-CCR7+CD27+CD95- phenotype identified naive CD8+ T cells. Sequencing input: naive CXCR3- CD8+ T cells from blood. The sample's subset: CD45RO-CCR7+CD27+CD95- naive CD8+ T cells lacking CXCR3 (TNR3-). This clonotype was obtained from a human donor in good health. Some clones in this sample may be carry-over from other donors' samples. The chain joins TRBV11-2 to TRBJ2-1; the D call from TCRdb, TRBD2, cannot be confirmed without DNA. CDR3 amino acids: CASSLGHRGLAGGRSYNEQFF.